This TCR beta chain derives from a study of shared clonotypes between healthy human individuals. Looking at the study overall: A couple of female and a few male donors aged 18 to 49 were enrolled.

Each unsorted PBMC replicate got 300 ng genomic DNA, around 30,000 genomes. This table comes from immunoSEQ multiplex PCR, and its TCRdb copy is limited to in-frame clones, with some not included. The table shows about 500,000 clones, with roughly four fifths occurring only once. Caucasian adults residing in Nashville, Tennessee made up all the donors. The germline V gene has CDR1 MNHEY and CDR2 SMNVEV (reference sequence). J lost 9 bases, V lost 3 bases, and 7 bases had no gene match. This CDR3 comprises 14 residues. This chain connects TRBV27 to TRBJ1-5; 8 bases agree with TRBD1. Sequenced material: PBMCs. The clonotype originates from a woman in her forties in good health. Some clones in this sample may be carry-over from other donors' samples. Here the CDR3 DNA reads TGTGCCAGCAGTTTTGGGGCAGGGGGCGGGCCCCAGCATTTT. As protein: CASSFGAGGGPQHF.